This T cell receptor beta chain emerged from a study of T cells after yellow fever vaccination. This clonotype has at least ten counts. Each CDR3 protein gets one entry after TCRdb re-called the 5' RACE reads with MiXCR. Among about 69,000 distinct CDR3 sequences, around 6.2% were seen once, and the ten largest hold roughly 2%. The CDR3 runs 17 residues. V shed 6 bases and J shed 1 base, with 24 bases lying between them. Germline V lookup: CDR1 SQVTM, CDR2 ANQGSEA. V gene TRBV29-1 combines with J gene TRBJ2-5, with D tentatively TRBD1 or TRBD2 (5 bases each). The receptor's source is a man aged 18 to 35 who received the YFV17D yellow fever vaccine. The source material was CD4+ T cells sorted from PBMCs, sampled roughly 14 days after the first yellow fever vaccination. The chain's CDR3 is CSVPQVFEGLLQETQYF. The CDR3 nucleotides are TGCAGCGTCCCACAAGTTTTTGAGGGGCTGCTCCAAGAGACCCAGTACTTC. The variable domain in full, completed from reference TRBV29-1 and TRBJ2-5, reads SAVISQKPSRDICQRGTSLTIQCQVDSQVTMMFWYRQQPGQSLTLIATANQGSEATYESGFVIDKFPISRPNLTFSTLTVSNMSPEDSSIYLCSVPQVFEGLLQETQYFGPGTRLLVL.